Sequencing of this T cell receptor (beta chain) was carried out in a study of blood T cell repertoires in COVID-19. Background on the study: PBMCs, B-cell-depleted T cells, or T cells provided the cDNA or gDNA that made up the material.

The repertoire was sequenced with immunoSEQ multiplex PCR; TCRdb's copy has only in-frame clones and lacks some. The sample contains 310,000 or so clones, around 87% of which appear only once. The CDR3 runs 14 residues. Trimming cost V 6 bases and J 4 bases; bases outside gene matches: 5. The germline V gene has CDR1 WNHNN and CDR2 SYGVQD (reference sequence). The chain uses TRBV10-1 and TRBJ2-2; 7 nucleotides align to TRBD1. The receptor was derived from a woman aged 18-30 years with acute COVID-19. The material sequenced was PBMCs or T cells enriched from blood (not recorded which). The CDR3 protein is CASRENRGTGELFF. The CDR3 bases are TGCGCCAGCAGGGAAAACAGGGGCACCGGGGAGCTGTTTTTT.